This entry describes one T cell receptor (beta chain). The antigen is undetermined. Profiling relied on immunoSEQ multiplex PCR, and the TCRdb table lists in-frame clones only, not all of them. The sample consists of 140,000 to 150,000 clones, 80% to 95% of them appearing once. The CDR3 is 14 residues long. Trimming stripped 5 bases from V and 8 bases from J, with 18 bases between. The germline V gene encodes CDR1 LGHDT and CDR2 YNNKEL (reference sequence). This entry belongs to a study of T cell responses to AZD1222 COVID-19 vaccine. Regarding the study as a whole: Across the whole spike, CD4 TCRs peaked at regions 160-218 and 743-854. Reportedly, nearly half the spike-specific TCRs target unmutated variant regions. Donors were mostly white British, more females; clonal diversity possibly underestimated. At baseline, just 6 or 7 AZD1222 recipients tested seropositive.

The clonotype was recovered from an adult who received the AZD1222 COVID-19 vaccine. The specimen comprised peripheral blood, sampled 28 days after the second AZD1222 dose. The V call is TRBV3-1 (or the pseudogene TRBV3-2), the J call TRBJ1-2, with D maybe TRBD1 (6 bases). The CDR3 reads CASSSLRGGGGYTF. The DNA of the CDR3 is TGTGCCAGCAGCTCCCTTAGGGGGGGCGGCGGCTACACCTTC.